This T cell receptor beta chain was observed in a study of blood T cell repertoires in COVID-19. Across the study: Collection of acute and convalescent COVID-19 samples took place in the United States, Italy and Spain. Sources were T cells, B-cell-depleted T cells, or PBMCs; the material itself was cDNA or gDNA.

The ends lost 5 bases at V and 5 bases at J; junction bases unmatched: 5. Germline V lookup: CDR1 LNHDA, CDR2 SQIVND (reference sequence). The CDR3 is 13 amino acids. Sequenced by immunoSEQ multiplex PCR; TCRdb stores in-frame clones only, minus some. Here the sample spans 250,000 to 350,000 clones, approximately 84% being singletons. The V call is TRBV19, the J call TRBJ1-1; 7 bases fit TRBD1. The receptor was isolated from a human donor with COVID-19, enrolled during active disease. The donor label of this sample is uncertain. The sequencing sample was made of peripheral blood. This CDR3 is CASSSQGRTEAFF. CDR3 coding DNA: TGTGCCAGTAGTTCACAGGGGCGAACTGAAGCTTTCTTT. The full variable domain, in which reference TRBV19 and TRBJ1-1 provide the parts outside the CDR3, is DGGITQSPKYLFRKEGQNVTLSCEQNLNHDAMYWYRQDPGQGLRLIYYSQIVNDFQKGDIAEGYSVSREKKESFPLTVTSAQKNPTAFYLCASSSQGRTEAFFGQGTRLTVV.